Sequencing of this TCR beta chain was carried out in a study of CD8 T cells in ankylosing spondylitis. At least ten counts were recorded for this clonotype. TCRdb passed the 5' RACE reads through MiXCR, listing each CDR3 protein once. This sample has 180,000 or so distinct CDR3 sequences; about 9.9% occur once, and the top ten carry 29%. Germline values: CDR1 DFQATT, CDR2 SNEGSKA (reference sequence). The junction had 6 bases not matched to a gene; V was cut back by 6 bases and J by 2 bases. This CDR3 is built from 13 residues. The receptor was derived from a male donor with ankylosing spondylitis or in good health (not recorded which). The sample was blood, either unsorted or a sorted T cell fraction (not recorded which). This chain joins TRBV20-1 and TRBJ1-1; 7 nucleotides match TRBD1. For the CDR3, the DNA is TGCAGTGCCTGGACAGGCATTAACACTGAAGCTTTCTTT. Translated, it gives CSAWTGINTEAFF.